This TCR beta chain derives from a study of cytotoxic CD8 clonotypes in ibrutinib-treated CLL. Study as a whole: Within the patient group, roughly 12 were relapsed/refractory and 15 treatment-naive, and 17 were IGHV unmutated.

With sequencing, the targeted depth ranged from 1 in 200,000 to 1 in 1 million T cells. Produced via immunoSEQ multiplex PCR; TCRdb's table is partial and in-frame only. The sample shows 150,000 to 200,000 clones, roughly 84% of them seen only once. Trimming pared 2 bases from V and 2 bases from J, leaving 11 bases between. The CDR3 has 15 amino acids. Germline V gene data show CDR1 as MGHRA and CDR2 as YSYEKL. The source of this sequence is a human donor with chronic lymphocytic leukemia. The sequencing used PBMCs, collected at disease progression, from a patient treated with ibrutinib. The V and J genes are TRBV4-1 and TRBJ2-3; D not certain. Here the CDR3 DNA reads TGCGCCAGCAGCCAAAGGACGGCTAACACAGATACGCAGTATTTT. This encodes CASSQRTANTDTQYF.